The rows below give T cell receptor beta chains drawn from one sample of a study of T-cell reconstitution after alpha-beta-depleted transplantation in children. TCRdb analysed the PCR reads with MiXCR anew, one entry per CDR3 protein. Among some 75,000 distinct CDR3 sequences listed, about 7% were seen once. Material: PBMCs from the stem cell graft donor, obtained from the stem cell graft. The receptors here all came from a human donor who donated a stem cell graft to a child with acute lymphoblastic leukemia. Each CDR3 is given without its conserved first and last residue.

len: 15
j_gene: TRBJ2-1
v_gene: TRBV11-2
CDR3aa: ASSLDSGRSSYNEQF

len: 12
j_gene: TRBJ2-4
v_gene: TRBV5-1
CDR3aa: ASSSPGQGNIQY

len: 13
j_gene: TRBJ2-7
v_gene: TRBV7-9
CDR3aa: ASSPLGIGSYEQY

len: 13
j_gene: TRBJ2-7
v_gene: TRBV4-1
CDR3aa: AISQGFGQTYEQY

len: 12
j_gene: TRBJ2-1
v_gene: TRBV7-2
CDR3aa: ASRFSGVYNEQF

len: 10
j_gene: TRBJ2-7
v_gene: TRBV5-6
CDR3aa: ASSVNKYEQY

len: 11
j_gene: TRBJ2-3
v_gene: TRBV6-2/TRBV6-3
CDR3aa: ASLEGSTDTQY

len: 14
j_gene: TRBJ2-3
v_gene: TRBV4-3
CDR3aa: ASSQRRQAGTDTQY

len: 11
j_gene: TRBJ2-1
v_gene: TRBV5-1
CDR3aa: ASSEGGPGEQF

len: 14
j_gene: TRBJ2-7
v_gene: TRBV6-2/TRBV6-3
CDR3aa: ASSVTRFSLDSEQY

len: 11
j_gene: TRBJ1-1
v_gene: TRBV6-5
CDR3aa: ASSYSGATEAF

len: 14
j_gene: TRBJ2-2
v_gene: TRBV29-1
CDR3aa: SVVDWREGNTVELF

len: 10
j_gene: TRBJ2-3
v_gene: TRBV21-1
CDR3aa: ASRGLKDTQY

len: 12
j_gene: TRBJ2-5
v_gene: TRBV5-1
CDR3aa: ASSLESAQETQY

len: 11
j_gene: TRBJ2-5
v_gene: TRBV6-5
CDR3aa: ASSYPRGETQY

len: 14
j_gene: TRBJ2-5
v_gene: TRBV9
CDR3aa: ASSVGTADYQETQY

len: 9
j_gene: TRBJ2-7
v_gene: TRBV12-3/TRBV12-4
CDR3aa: ASSLAGEQY

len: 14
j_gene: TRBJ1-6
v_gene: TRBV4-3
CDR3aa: ASSQESAFRGSPLH

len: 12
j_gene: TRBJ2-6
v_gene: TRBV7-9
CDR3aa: ASSQSSGANVLT

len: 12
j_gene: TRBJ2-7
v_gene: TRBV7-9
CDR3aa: ASSSGTTILEQY

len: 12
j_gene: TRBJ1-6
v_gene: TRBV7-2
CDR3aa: ASSFDRERSPLH

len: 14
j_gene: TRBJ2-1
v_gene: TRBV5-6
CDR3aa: ASSPPPGPSYNEQF

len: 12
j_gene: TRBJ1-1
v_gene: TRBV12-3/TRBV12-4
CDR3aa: ASSLVLPAHEAF

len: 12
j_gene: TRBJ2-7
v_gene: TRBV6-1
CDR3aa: ASKMAGGTYEQY

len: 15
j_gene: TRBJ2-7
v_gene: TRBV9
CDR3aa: ASSVGGTSAYSYEQY

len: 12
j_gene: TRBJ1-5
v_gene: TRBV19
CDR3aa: ASSLRTADQPQH

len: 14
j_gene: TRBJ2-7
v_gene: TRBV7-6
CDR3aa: ASSLGGYRERSEQY

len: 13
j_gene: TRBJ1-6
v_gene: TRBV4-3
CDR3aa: ASSQGRAMNSPLH

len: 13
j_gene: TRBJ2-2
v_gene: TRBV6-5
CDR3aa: ASSSGWTDGGELF

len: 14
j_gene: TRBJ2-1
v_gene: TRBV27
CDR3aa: ASSSLTGGPYNEQF

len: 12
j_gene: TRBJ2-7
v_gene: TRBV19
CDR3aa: ASSRDRGRNEQY

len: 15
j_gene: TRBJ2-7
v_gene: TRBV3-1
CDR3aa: ASSHFSPVWGRAEQY

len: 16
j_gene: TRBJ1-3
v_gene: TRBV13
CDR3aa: ASSFLRLGRGPGNTIY

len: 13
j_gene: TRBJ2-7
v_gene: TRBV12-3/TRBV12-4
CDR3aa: ASSLRRGISYEQY

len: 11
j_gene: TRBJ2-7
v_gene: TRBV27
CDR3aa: ASSRQELYEQY

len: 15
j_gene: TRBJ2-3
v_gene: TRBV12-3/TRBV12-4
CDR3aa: ASSFVSHFTSTDTQY

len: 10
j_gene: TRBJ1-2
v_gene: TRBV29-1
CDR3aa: TATGHNYGYT

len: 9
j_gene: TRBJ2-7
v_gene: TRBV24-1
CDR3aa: ATSDGYEQY

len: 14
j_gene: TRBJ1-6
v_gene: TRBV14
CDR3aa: ASSPGRLPLNSPLH

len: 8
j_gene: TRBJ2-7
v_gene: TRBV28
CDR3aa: ASGQGQQY

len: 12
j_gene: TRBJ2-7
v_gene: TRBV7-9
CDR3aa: ASQPPDRAYEQY

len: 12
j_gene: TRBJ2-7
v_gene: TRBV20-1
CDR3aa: SARDQDRSYEQY

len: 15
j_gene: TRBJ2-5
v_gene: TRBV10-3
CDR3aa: AISESGLAGGRETQY

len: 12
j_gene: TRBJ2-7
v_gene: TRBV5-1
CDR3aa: ASSPTGSRYEQY

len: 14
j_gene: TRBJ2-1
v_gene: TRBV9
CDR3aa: ASSGGLAGERGEQF

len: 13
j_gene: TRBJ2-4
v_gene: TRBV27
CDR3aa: ANGGGRPAKNIQY

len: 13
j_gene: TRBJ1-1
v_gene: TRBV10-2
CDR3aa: ASNPKADRESEAF

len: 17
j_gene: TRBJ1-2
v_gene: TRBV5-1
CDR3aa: ASSLRGWDRVSVDDGYT

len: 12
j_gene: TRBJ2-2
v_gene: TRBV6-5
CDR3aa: ASRFYGGTGELF

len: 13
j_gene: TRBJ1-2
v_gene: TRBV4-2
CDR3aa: ASSQVDQASYGYT

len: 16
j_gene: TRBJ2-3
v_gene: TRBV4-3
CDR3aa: ASSQDLFTGESTDTQY

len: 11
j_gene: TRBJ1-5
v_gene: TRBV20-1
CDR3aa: SAYRGSNQPQH

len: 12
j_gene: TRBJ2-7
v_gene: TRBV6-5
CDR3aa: ASRRQGSSYEQY

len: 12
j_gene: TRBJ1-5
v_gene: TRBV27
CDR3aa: ASSATGFNQPQH

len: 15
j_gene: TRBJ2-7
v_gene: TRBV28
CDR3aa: ASSQLGGSLQGGEQY